The next 23 T cell receptor beta chains were all read from a single sample in a study of OX40 agonist ivuxolimab in advanced cancers. Measured with immunoSEQ multiplex PCR; TCRdb has only the in-frame clones, and not every one. The sample lists fewer than 80,000 clones, 85% seen once, with roughly 3.9% in the top ten. This material consisted of CD4+ or CD8+ T cells sorted from blood, taken in a trial of the OX40 agonist ivuxolimab. Source of these receptors: an adult with an advanced solid tumor such as melanoma, head and neck, liver or kidney cancer.

The CDR3 DNA is TGTGCCAGTAGCCCGGGACAGACCTACGAGCAGTACTTC. It specifies CASSPGQTYEQYF. The chain has TRBV9 and TRBJ2-7, with TRBD1 matching over 7 bases. The CDR3 is made up of 13 amino acids. Per germline, CDR1 SGDLS and CDR2 YYNGEE. With V trimmed by 8 bases and J by 2 bases, 7 bases remained unmatched.

The chain uses TRBV27 and TRBJ2-5; D is unresolved. The CDR3 extends over 15 amino acids. V dropped 2 bases and J dropped 1 base, with 11 bases sitting between them. Germline CDR1 and CDR2: MNHEY and SMNVEV (reference sequence). This chain's CDR3 is CASSLRRVSQETQYF. The CDR3 coding sequence is TGTGCCAGCAGTTTACGGCGCGTATCCCAAGAGACCCAGTACTTC.

This chain links TRBV6-5 with TRBJ2-7, with a weak D call TRBD1 (5 bases). Germline values: CDR1 MNHEY, CDR2 SVGAGI. The germline V and J ends were trimmed by 6 bases and 1 base, with 10 bases remaining between them. This CDR3 contains 13 residues. CDR3 region: CASSRTISYEQYF. In nucleotides, the CDR3 is TGTGCCAGCAGCCGGACAATTTCCTACGAGCAGTACTTC.

The CDR3: CASSVVGAPYNEQFF. The CDR3 DNA reads TGTGCCAGCAGCGTAGTGGGGGCCCCCTACAATGAGCAGTTCTTC. The J gene is TRBJ2-1, the V gene TRBV9, with a possible D match to TRBD1 (6 bases). Germline values: CDR1 SGDLS, CDR2 YYNGEE. The CDR3 is 15 amino acids. The ends were cut back, 0 bases at V and 2 bases at J, with 9 bases in the middle.

The J gene is TRBJ1-5, the V gene TRBV19, with a possible D match to TRBD1 (5 bases). The germline V gene has CDR1 LNHDA and CDR2 SQIVND (reference sequence). The V gene lost 3 bases and the J gene lost 6 bases, with 18 bases spanning the gap. This CDR3 spans 16 amino acids. The CDR3 sequence is CASSIGRTGERQPQHF. Here the CDR3 DNA reads TGTGCCAGTAGTATTGGAAGAACAGGAGAACGTCAGCCCCAGCATTTT. Full variable domain (rest looked up from reference TRBV19 and TRBJ1-5): DGGITQSPKYLFRKEGQNVTLSCEQNLNHDAMYWYRQDPGQGLRLIYYSQIVNDFQKGDIAEGYSVSREKKESFPLTVTSAQKNPTAFYLCASSIGRTGERQPQHFGDGTRLSIL.

This chain links TRBV4-1 with TRBJ2-1; no definite D call. The germline V and J ends were trimmed by 4 bases and 0 bases, with 10 bases remaining between them. CDR1 is MGHRA and CDR2 is YSYEKL in the germline V gene. The CDR3 runs to 15 residues. The CDR3 DNA sequence: TGCGCCAGCAGCCTTGGAATTAGCTCCTACAATGAGCAGTTCTTC. Encoded protein: CASSLGISSYNEQFF.

This clone occurred once. The chain uses TRBV9 and TRBJ2-3; TRBD1 aligns across 7 bases. This CDR3 spans 15 amino acids. Losses at the gene ends were 4 bases for V and 2 bases for J; bases not matched to a gene: 7. Looked up from germline, CDR1 is SGDLS and CDR2 is YYNGEE. Here the CDR3 DNA reads TGTGCCAGCAGCACAGGGGTGGGCTTCACAGATACGCAGTATTTT. Protein: CASSTGVGFTDTQYF.

The rearrangement joins TRBV7-2 to TRBJ2-1, with 7 nucleotides matching TRBD2. Germline lookup yields CDR1 SGHTA and CDR2 FQGNSA. The CDR3 is 16 residues long. Trimming removed 1 base from V and 7 bases from J; junction bases left unmatched: 10. The CDR3 protein is CASSLGLRGGGNEQFF. DNA of the CDR3: TGTGCCAGCAGCTTAGGTCTCCGCGGGGGTGGGAATGAGCAGTTCTTC.

The chain links TRBV7-9 to TRBJ1-3; TRBD1 is a possible D gene (5 bases). V lost 5 bases and J 4 bases, leaving 15 bases between the germline ends. Germline lookup yields CDR1 SEHNR and CDR2 FQNEAQ (reference sequence). The CDR3 length is 15 residues. This CDR3 is CASSRSGTAGNTIYF. The CDR3 region has the DNA TGTGCCAGCAGCCGATCCGGGACGGCGGGAAACACCATATATTTT. The full variable domain, its missing parts supplied by reference TRBV7-9 and TRBJ1-3, is DTGVSQNPRHKITKRGQNVTFRCDPISEHNRLYWYRQTLGQGPEFLTYFQNEAQLEKSRLLSDRFSAERPKGSFSTLEIQRTEQGDSAMYLCASSRSGTAGNTIYFGEGSWLTVV.

This clone was counted a single time. This chain joins TRBV7-2 and TRBJ1-5; 9 nucleotides match TRBD1. CDR1 is SGHTA, CDR2 FQGNSA, per germline. This CDR3 is built from 15 residues. After removal of 4 bases from V and 6 bases from J, the junction contained 7 bases not matched to a gene. The DNA for the CDR3 is TGTGCCAGCAGCTCAACAGGGGGCGGAGGTCAGCCCCAGCATTTT. Protein product: CASSSTGGGGQPQHF. The entire variable domain, with the rest obtained from reference TRBV7-2 and TRBJ1-5, is as follows: GAGVSQSPSNKVTEKGKDVELRCDPISGHTALYWYRQSLGQGLEFLIYFQGNSAPDKSGLPSDRFSAERTGGSVSTLTIQRTQQEDSAVYLCASSSTGGGGQPQHFGDGTRLSIL.

This clone has more than one count but fewer than ten. The V gene is TRBV5-4, the J gene TRBJ2-1, with TRBD2 identical over 8 bases. The CDR3 runs to 15 residues. Trimming cost V 4 bases and J 4 bases; bases outside gene matches: 7. The germline V gene encodes CDR1 SGHNT and CDR2 YYREEE (reference sequence). CDR3 protein: CASSPRAGEYNEQFF. In DNA, the CDR3 is TGTGCCAGCAGCCCCAGAGCGGGGGAGTACAATGAGCAGTTCTTC. Full variable domain (remainder filled in from reference TRBV5-4 and TRBJ2-1): ETGVTQSPTHLIKTRGQQVTLRCSSQSGHNTVSWYQQALGQGPQFIFQYYREEENGRGNFPPRFSGLQFPNYSSELNVNALELDDSALYLCASSPRAGEYNEQFFGPGTRLTVL.

In its sample, this clone was seen a few times. The chain couples TRBV5-1 to TRBJ1-2; 10 bases align to TRBD1. V shed 3 bases, J shed 2 bases, and the junction held 1 base outside the gene matches. CDR1 is SGHRS, CDR2 YFSETQ, per germline. The CDR3 loop spans 14 amino acids. The CDR3 here is CASSSGQGNYGYTF. The CDR3 DNA sequence: TGCGCCAGCAGCTCGGGACAGGGGAACTATGGCTACACCTTC.

The chain has TRBV28 and TRBJ1-2; D is possibly TRBD1 (6 bases). Germline loops: CDR1 MDHEN, CDR2 SYDVKM. V lost 10 bases and J 8 bases, leaving 14 bases between the germline ends. This CDR3 spans 11 amino acids. CDR3 sequence: CATPQGGGYTF. The CDR3 nucleotides are TGTGCCACCCCACAGGGAGGAGGCTACACCTTC.

V is TRBV27 and J is TRBJ2-7, with TRBD2 identical over 7 bases. The germline gives CDR1 MNHEY, CDR2 SMNVEV (reference sequence). The CDR3 is 15 residues long. V lost 5 bases and J lost 2; bases outside the gene matches: 9. The CDR3 here is CASSLRGGPTYEQYF. CDR3 sequence (DNA): TGTGCCAGCAGTCTGAGGGGAGGGCCGACCTACGAGCAGTACTTC.

This chain connects TRBV7-2 to TRBJ1-1; D is perhaps TRBD1 (5 bases). The CDR3 is made up of 13 amino acids. Germline CDR1 and CDR2: SGHTA and FQGNSA. Trimming pared 5 bases from V and 3 bases from J, leaving 10 bases between. In DNA form, the CDR3 reads TGTGCCAGCAGCCGGGACCATTACACTGAAGCTTTCTTT. Translating it yields CASSRDHYTEAFF.

This chain connects TRBV5-1 to TRBJ2-3, with 11 bases aligning to TRBD2. Germline lookup yields CDR1 SGHRS and CDR2 YFSETQ. The trim removed 0 bases at V and 3 bases at J, leaving 3 bases unmatched. The CDR3 is 16 amino acids. The CDR3 region has the DNA TGCGCCAGCAGCTTGGGACTAGCGGGAACAACAGATACGCAGTATTTT. Translating gives CASSLGLAGTTDTQYF.

The chain couples TRBV10-3 to TRBJ2-3; 10 bases fit TRBD2. The V and J ends lost 0 bases and 4 bases, in that order; junction bases with no gene match: 4. Germline loops: CDR1 ENHRY, CDR2 SYGVKD. The CDR3 is 16 amino acids. CDR3 coding DNA: TGTGCCATCAGTGAGTCGCTAGCGGGAGATCCAGATACGCAGTATTTT. Its translation: CAISESLAGDPDTQYF.

The chain links TRBV28 to TRBJ1-3; D not resolved. Germline CDR1 is MDHEN and CDR2 is SYDVKM. This CDR3 has 13 amino acids. With 4 bases removed from V and 1 base from J, the gap between germline ends came to 5 bases. Written as DNA, the CDR3 is TGTGCCAGCAGTTGGGGTTCTGGAAACACCATATATTTT. Translated: CASSWGSGNTIYF.

The genes are TRBV18 and TRBJ2-3; 9 nucleotides line up with TRBD1. Per the germline V gene, CDR1 is KGHSH and CDR2 is LQKENI. The CDR3 is made up of 14 amino acids. Trimming at V came to 5 bases and at J to 2 bases, leaving 2 bases not matched to a gene. The CDR3 nucleotides are TGTGCCAGCTCAGGGGACAGGGCCACAGATACGCAGTATTTT. It yields the protein CASSGDRATDTQYF.

V and J are TRBV19 and TRBJ2-2; 16 nucleotides align to TRBD2. The CDR3 loop spans 15 amino acids. The V gene end was trimmed by 8 bases and the J gene end by 6 bases; junction bases not matched to a gene: 3. Germline CDR1 is LNHDA and CDR2 is SQIVND (reference sequence). DNA of the CDR3: TGTGCCAGTGGGACTAGCGGGAGGGAGGCCGGGGAGCTGTTTTTT. This gives the protein CASGTSGREAGELFF.

This chain uses TRBV10-3 with TRBJ2-4, with TRBD1 matching 8 bases. After removal of 3 bases from V and 9 bases from J, the junction contained 7 bases not matched to a gene. The CDR3 has 14 amino acids. Germline V CDR1 and CDR2: ENHRY, SYGVKD. The CDR3 DNA sequence: TGTGCCATCAGTGATCCAGGGGGCGAGCTCATTCAGTACTTC. This sequence encodes CAISDPGGELIQYF.

This sequence joins TRBV12-2 and TRBJ2-7; the DNA was not compared with TRBD1, the D call given in the table. TRBV12-2 is shown as a pseudogene. This CDR3 has 13 amino acids. The CDR3 spells CASRFRQSYEQYF. CDR3 DNA: TGTGCAAGTCGCTTCAGGCAGTCCTACGAGCAGTACTTC.

The chain has TRBV27 and TRBJ2-7; TRBD2 matches 9 bases. The V gene end was trimmed by 5 bases and the J gene end by 0 bases; junction bases not matched to a gene: 5. Germline V gene sequence: CDR1 MNHEY, CDR2 SMNVEV (reference sequence). The CDR3 extends over 15 amino acids. CDR3 residues: CASSDLGLASYEQYF. The CDR3 bases are TGTGCCAGCAGTGACCTGGGACTAGCCTCCTACGAGCAGTACTTC.